This T cell receptor (beta chain) comes out of a study of tumor-infiltrating lymphocytes in primary liver carcinoma. This clonotype was seen repeatedly, ten times or more. TCR beta cDNA was prepared out of around 460 ng total RNA by means of a constant-region primer. What produced the TCR beta libraries was three nested multiplex PCR rounds using slightly modified ARM-PCR. A C-beta reverse primer and TRBV1-TRBV30 forward primers served in each of the first two PCR rounds, at 10 cycles apiece. TCRdb reanalysed the multiplex PCR reads using MiXCR and keeps one entry per CDR3 protein. The sample records 150,000 to 200,000 distinct CDR3 sequences, around 81% being singletons. The CDR3 runs to 13 residues. CDR1 is MNHNS and CDR2 is SASEGT in the germline V gene. V gave up 1 base and J gave up 3 bases, with 4 bases separating them. From around 20-30 mg of unsorted bulk tissue, DNA and RNA were co-extracted together. There were only treatment-naive patients, all with chronic HBV infection. Viable tumor cell content exceeded 80% in every tumor sample.

Sequenced material: tumor tissue from primary liver carcinoma. This chain uses TRBV6-1 with TRBJ2-1, with D hard to call. This clonotype was obtained from a man aged 40-49 years with primary liver carcinoma and hepatitis B virus infection. This CDR3 reads CASSEGFYNEQFF. The DNA for the CDR3 is TGTGCCAGCAGTGAAGGCTTCTACAATGAGCAGTTCTTC.